Presented here are 22 T cell receptor beta chains from one specimen sequenced in a study of molecular identifiers for immune sequencing clone quantification. Using its own MiXCR run on the PCR reads, TCRdb lists one record per CDR3 protein. The sample has some 650,000 distinct CDR3 sequences, around 20% seen once. The material sequenced was naive CD8+ T cells from blood, with Jurkat cell RNA spiked in. Subset: FACS-sorted CD8+CD4-CCR7+CD45RA+ naive T cells. The origin of the receptors is a human donor in good health. Some libraries in this study had Jurkat cell RNA spiked in.

The J gene is TRBJ1-2, the V gene TRBV5-4; possible D gene TRBD1, 6 bases. The CDR3 is 14 amino acids. Trimming took 3 bases from V and 7 from J, leaving 16 bases between them. Germline CDR1 reads SGHNT; CDR2 reads YYREEE (reference sequence). The CDR3 is CASSSLGGSRGYTF. As DNA, the CDR3 is TGTGCCAGCAGCTCCTTAGGGGGGTCCCGTGGCTACACCTTC.

Comments on this clonotype: It may be a read error: a sequence one base away is much more abundant. The chain joins TRBV20-1 to TRBJ1-5, with TRBD1 matching over 7 bases. CDR1 and CDR2 (germline): DFQATT, SNEGSKA (reference sequence). The CDR3 has 14 amino acids. The CDR3 sequence: CCARDTGENQPQHF. DNA of the CDR3: TGCTGTGCTAGAGATACAGGGGAGAATCAGCCCCAGCATTTT.

There are many counts of this clonotype. The chain recombines TRBV28 with TRBJ1-4; 7 bases map to TRBD1. Germline lookup yields CDR1 MDHEN and CDR2 SYDVKM. The CDR3 has 16 amino acids. V lost 5 bases to trimming and J lost 5 bases; unmatched junction nucleotides: 11. The CDR3, as DNA: TGTGCCAGCAGTCTTAACACAGGGGCTAGGAATGAAAAACTGTTTTTT. Translation gives CASSLNTGARNEKLFF.

On this clonotype: The junction departs from germline at one end; a sequencing error may be responsible. The chain recombines TRBV4-3 with TRBJ2-1; 12 nucleotides agree with TRBD2. There are 17 residues in the CDR3. From germline, CDR1 is LGHNA and CDR2 YSLEER. The CDR3 DNA is TGCGCCAGCAGCCAAGAGCTAGCGGGGGGGCAGTACAATGGGCAGTTCTTC. Translated, it gives CASSQELAGGQYNGQFF.

This clonotype was counted ten times or more. V gene TRBV12-3 or TRBV12-4 combines with J gene TRBJ2-7; D is ambiguous. CDR3 length: 13 amino acids. V was trimmed by 4 bases and J by 6 bases, leaving 13 bases between them. The CDR3: CASSSDQYTEQYF. CDR3 sequence (DNA): TGTGCCAGCAGTTCCGACCAATACACCGAGCAGTACTTC.

This clonotype was picked up many times. The V gene is TRBV6-5, the J gene TRBJ1-1; D call uncertain. Germline-derived CDR1 and CDR2 are MNHEY and SVGAGI. The CDR3 has 15 residues. V lost 7 bases and J 2 bases, leaving 17 bases between the germline ends. The DNA of the CDR3 is TGTGCCAGCACCCTAAAAGAGAGGGCCAACACTGAAGCTTTCTTT. Encoded protein: CASTLKERANTEAFF.

This clonotype was picked up a small number of times. The V call is TRBV27, the J call TRBJ1-6; no clear D. The CDR3 sequence is 14 residues long. The V gene's germline CDR1 is MNHEY and CDR2 SMNVEV (reference sequence). V lost 6 bases and J lost 5, with 11 bases in between. The CDR3 sequence: CASSAGWNNSPLHF. CDR3 bases: TGTGCCAGCAGCGCGGGGTGGAATAATTCACCCCTCCACTTT.

This clonotype occurred many times. The chain joins TRBV25-1 to TRBJ1-6; D ambiguous. Germline CDR1 and CDR2: MGHDK and SYGVNS. This CDR3 has 13 amino acids. The V and J ends lost 8 bases and 1 base respectively, with 6 bases between them. CDR3 sequence reads: CASRGSYNSPLHF. The DNA of the CDR3 is TGTGCCAGCCGCGGATCCTATAATTCACCCCTCCACTTT.

There are many counts of this clonotype. The V gene is TRBV9, the J gene TRBJ1-3; D is unclear. Trimming pared 4 bases from V and 9 bases from J, leaving 14 bases between. CDR3 length: 13 residues. CDR1 and CDR2 (germline): SGDLS, YYNGEE. CDR3 in DNA: TGTGCCAGCAGCCCCGGCGGGATACCCACCATATATTTT. Residues: CASSPGGIPTIYF.

This clonotype was seen a handful of times. The chain recombines TRBV20-1 with TRBJ1-1, with D unclear. Per the germline V gene, CDR1 is DFQATT and CDR2 is SNEGSKA (reference sequence). The CDR3 spans 17 residues. V shed 1 base and J shed 1 base, with 19 bases lying between them. This CDR3 is CSARGWNPMAENTEAFF. Written as DNA, the CDR3 is TGCAGTGCTAGAGGCTGGAACCCCATGGCTGAGAACACTGAAGCTTTCTTT.

The count of this clonotype is one. Just one base apart from a much larger clone, this may be a read error. CDR3: CASGYPSSGTSGRRWTDTQYF. CDR3 sequence (DNA): TGTGCCAGCGGTTACCCTAGTTCCGGGACTAGCGGGAGGAGGTGGACAGATACGCAGTATTTT. The V call is TRBV6-2 or TRBV6-3, the J call TRBJ2-3; 15 positions agree with TRBD2. Germline CDR1 reads MNHEY; CDR2 reads SVGEGT. The length of the CDR3 is 21 residues.

This clonotype was counted between two and nine times. This chain links TRBV12-3 or TRBV12-4 with TRBJ1-2, with D possibly TRBD1 on 6 matching bases. CDR3 size: 14 residues. The V end was cut by 7 bases, the J end by 6 bases, with 18 bases between. CDR3 DNA sequence: TGTGCCAGCACCCCGGGGGGGGCGGTCGATGGCTACACCTTC. Protein: CASTPGGAVDGYTF.

This clonotype was counted between two and nine times. V and J are TRBV10-3 and TRBJ1-3; possibly TRBD1 for D (6 bases). There are 14 residues in the CDR3. V was shortened by 2 bases and J by 4 bases, with 9 bases between the two germline ends. Germline assignment: CDR1 ENHRY and CDR2 SYGVKD. CDR3: CAISEGGRGNTIYF. As DNA, the CDR3 is TGTGCCATCAGTGAGGGGGGGCGAGGAAACACCATATATTTT.

This chain links TRBV4-1 with TRBJ1-5, with 7 bases that match TRBD1. The CDR3 runs 19 residues. V was clipped by 4 bases and J by 5 bases; unmatched bases: 20. Germline V gives CDR1 MGHRA, CDR2 YSYEKL. The CDR3 nucleotides are TGCGCCAGCAGCCCTTACCCGATAACAGACGACAGGGCGTATCAGCCCCAGCATTTT. Amino acid sequence: CASSPYPITDDRAYQPQHF.

Note on this clonotype: This clone may be a read error of a much larger clone one base away. The chain carries TRBV7-9 and TRBJ2-4, with D perhaps matching TRBD1 (6 bases). Germline CDR1 SEHNR, CDR2 FQNEAQ (reference sequence). This CDR3 is 17 amino acids long. The V and J ends lost 5 bases and 7 bases respectively, with 24 bases between them. The CDR3 sequence is CASSKIRTVLEDNIQYF. The CDR3 DNA reads TGTGCCAGCAGCAAAATCCGGACAGTCCTTGAGGACAACATTCAGTACTTC.

This chain connects TRBV20-1 to TRBJ2-1; 8 bases align to TRBD2. Trimming took 0 bases from V and 3 from J; bases not matched to a gene: 7. Germline values: CDR1 DFQATT, CDR2 SNEGSKA (reference sequence). The CDR3 has 16 residues. As DNA, the CDR3 is TGCAGTGCTAGAGAAAGTGGGACTAGTTTCTACAATGAGCAGTTCTTC. Encoded protein: CSARESGTSFYNEQFF.

This clonotype was counted at least ten times. J is TRBJ2-5 and V is TRBV7-8; weak D call: TRBD1 (5 bases). Trimming left V 1 base short and J 4 bases short, with 16 bases between. Germline loops: CDR1 SGHVS, CDR2 FQNEAQ. The CDR3 length is 16 residues. The CDR3 nucleotides are TGTGCCAGCAGCTTAGAGTCGGCAGGGTCCCGAGAGACCCAGTACTTC. Its translation is CASSLESAGSRETQYF.

This clonotype has ten or more counts. The V and J genes are TRBV5-1 and TRBJ2-7; tentatively, D is TRBD1 (5 bases). Germline CDR1 reads SGHRS; CDR2 reads YFSETQ. The CDR3 runs to 16 residues. Trimming took off 0 bases at V and 3 bases at J, with 16 bases between the two ends. DNA of the CDR3: TGCGCCAGCAGCTTGGCCTTGTCAGGGCAGGGCTACGAGCAGTACTTC. It is translated as CASSLALSGQGYEQYF.

The chain recombines TRBV19 with TRBJ2-7; the D gene is possibly TRBD1 (6 bases). The germline V and J ends were trimmed by 3 bases and 7 bases, with 19 bases remaining between them. The germline V gene encodes CDR1 LNHDA and CDR2 SQIVND (reference sequence). This CDR3 comprises 15 residues. CDR3 region: CASSIGDTLLWEQYF. The CDR3 DNA is TGTGCCAGTAGTATCGGGGACACCCTTTTGTGGGAGCAGTACTTC.

Remarks on this clonotype: A read error may be the cause here, since a much bigger clone is one base away. Lacking the conserved final phenylalanine or tryptophan, this CDR3 likely reflects a read error. The chain couples TRBV29-1 to TRBJ2-7, with 9 bases aligning to TRBD1. Germline lookup yields CDR1 SQVTM and CDR2 ANQGSEA. V was clipped by 6 bases and J by 3 bases; unmatched bases: 6. The CDR3 has 13 residues. The CDR3 region has the DNA TGCAGCGTGCTGGACAGGGGAAACTACGAGCAGTACTCC. This codes for CSVLDRGNYEQYS.

This clonotype was observed many times. This CDR3 reads CASSPQTAPTNEKLFF. The CDR3, as DNA: TGCGCCAGCAGCCCCCAGACGGCACCAACTAATGAAAAACTGTTTTTT. The chain has TRBV4-1 and TRBJ1-4; no firm D call. CDR1 and CDR2 (germline): MGHRA, YSYEKL. The length of the CDR3 is 16 residues. The V and J ends lost 4 bases and 0 bases respectively, with 12 bases between them.

This clonotype appeared many times. The chain combines TRBV6-2 or TRBV6-3 with TRBJ1-5; the D gene is possibly TRBD1 (6 bases). Deletions cut 5 bases from V and 4 bases from J, with 24 bases between. CDR1 is MNHEY, CDR2 SVGEGT, per germline. This CDR3 comprises 18 residues. This CDR3 is CASSARPISDRNNQPQHF. The DNA for the CDR3 is TGTGCCAGCAGTGCCCGGCCGATTAGTGACAGGAATAATCAGCCCCAGCATTTT.